These T cell receptor beta chains were read from a single sample in a study of blood T cell repertoires in COVID-19. Measured with immunoSEQ multiplex PCR; TCRdb has only the in-frame clones, and not every one. This table holds some 290,000 clones, roughly 79% found once. The sequenced material came from peripheral blood. These receptors all stem from a woman aged 55 to 70 with active or convalescent COVID-19. Each CDR3 is given with its conserved first and last residue. Each record gives: V gene, D gene, J gene, clone size, CDR3 protein, CDR3 DNA. A D gene is named only where the DNA matches it firmly. Size tells how often a clone was seen (once, few, many) or the class of an expanded clone, and some rows leave it out.

v_call: TRBV4-3
d_call: .
j_call: TRBJ2-1
clone_size: .
cdr3_aa: CASSQEEGGVSLGINEQFF
cdr3_nt: TGCGCCAGCAGCCAAGAGGAGGGCGGGGTCAGTTTAGGGATCAATGAGCAGTTCTTC

v_call: TRBV6-2/TRBV6-3
d_call: .
j_call: TRBJ1-6
clone_size: .
cdr3_aa: CASSRQSSYNSPLHF
cdr3_nt: TGTGCCAGCAGTCGACAGAGCTCCTATAATTCACCCCTCCACTTT

v_call: TRBV6-6
d_call: .
j_call: TRBJ2-7
clone_size: .
cdr3_aa: CASSYGASYEQYF
cdr3_nt: TGTGCCAGCAGTTACGGGGCTTCCTACGAGCAGTACTTC

v_call: TRBV7-9
d_call: .
j_call: TRBJ1-5
clone_size: .
cdr3_aa: CASSLGAGDQPQHF
cdr3_nt: TGTGCCAGCAGCTTGGGTGCCGGGGATCAGCCCCAGCATTTT

v_call: TRBV30
d_call: .
j_call: TRBJ1-1
clone_size: once
cdr3_aa: CAWSVPTNTEAFF
cdr3_nt: TGTGCCTGGAGTGTACCGACTAACACTGAAGCTTTCTTT

v_call: TRBV19
d_call: .
j_call: TRBJ1-1
clone_size: .
cdr3_aa: CASRLTPNTEAFF
cdr3_nt: TGTGCCTCGCGGTTGACGCCCAACACTGAAGCTTTCTTT

v_call: TRBV13
d_call: TRBD1
j_call: TRBJ1-1
clone_size: .
cdr3_aa: CASSATTRDRGTEAFF
cdr3_nt: TGTGCCAGCAGCGCTACCACCCGGGACAGGGGAACTGAAGCTTTCTTT

v_call: TRBV4-3
d_call: TRBD2
j_call: TRBJ2-5
clone_size: .
cdr3_aa: CASSQVGGSSGGWETQYF
cdr3_nt: TGCGCCAGCAGCCAAGTCGGCGGGTCTAGCGGGGGGTGGGAGACCCAGTACTTC

v_call: TRBV27
d_call: TRBD1
j_call: TRBJ2-7
clone_size: .
cdr3_aa: CASRSPGQGSYEQYF
cdr3_nt: TGTGCCAGCAGATCTCCGGGACAGGGGTCCTACGAGCAGTACTTC

v_call: TRBV7-3
d_call: TRBD1
j_call: TRBJ2-2
clone_size: once
cdr3_aa: CASSKTGPNTGELFF
cdr3_nt: TGTGCCAGCAGCAAGACAGGGCCGAACACCGGGGAGCTGTTTTTT

v_call: TRBV4-2
d_call: .
j_call: TRBJ1-1
clone_size: .
cdr3_aa: CASSQELHGGVGTEAFF
cdr3_nt: TGTGCCAGCAGCCAAGAACTCCACGGGGGGGTGGGCACTGAAGCTTTCTTT

v_call: TRBV6-1
d_call: TRBD1
j_call: TRBJ1-2
clone_size: .
cdr3_aa: CASSERGPHYGYTF
cdr3_nt: TGTGCCAGCAGTGAGAGGGGGCCCCACTATGGCTACACCTTC

v_call: TRBV11-2
d_call: .
j_call: TRBJ1-3
clone_size: .
cdr3_aa: CASSFRGLSGNTIYF
cdr3_nt: TGTGCCAGCAGCTTCCGCGGCTTATCTGGAAACACCATATATTTT

v_call: TRBV3-1/TRBV3-2
d_call: TRBD1
j_call: TRBJ1-2
clone_size: few
cdr3_aa: CASSQDRGRGTGYTF
cdr3_nt: TGTGCCAGCAGCCAAGATCGGGGCAGGGGGACCGGCTACACCTTC

v_call: TRBV19
d_call: TRBD1
j_call: TRBJ2-7
clone_size: few
cdr3_aa: CASSIIGGQGPWEQYF
cdr3_nt: TGTGCCAGTAGTATAATTGGGGGACAGGGACCTTGGGAGCAGTACTTC

v_call: TRBV6-1
d_call: .
j_call: TRBJ1-1
clone_size: .
cdr3_aa: CASSEGQLANTEAFF
cdr3_nt: TGTGCCAGCAGTGAAGGACAGCTCGCGAACACTGAAGCTTTCTTT

v_call: TRBV6-1
d_call: .
j_call: TRBJ1-5
clone_size: .
cdr3_aa: CASSESGVHSNQPQHF
cdr3_nt: TGTGCCAGCAGTGAATCGGGGGTCCATAGCAATCAGCCCCAGCATTTT

v_call: TRBV25-1
d_call: TRBD1
j_call: TRBJ1-6
clone_size: .
cdr3_aa: CASSRQGAHPNSPLHF
cdr3_nt: TGTGCCAGCAGTAGACAGGGGGCGCATCCAAATTCACCCCTCCACTTT

v_call: TRBV10-2
d_call: .
j_call: TRBJ1-3
clone_size: .
cdr3_aa: CASTAQYGNTIYF
cdr3_nt: TGCGCCAGCACCGCACAGTATGGAAACACCATATATTTT

v_call: TRBV28
d_call: TRBD1
j_call: TRBJ1-5
clone_size: few
cdr3_aa: CASQFGYRGNQPQHF
cdr3_nt: TGTGCCAGTCAGTTTGGGTACAGGGGAAATCAGCCCCAGCATTTT

v_call: TRBV30
d_call: .
j_call: TRBJ2-1
clone_size: .
cdr3_aa: CAWSVVQYNEQFF
cdr3_nt: TGTGCCTGGAGTGTGGTACAGTACAATGAGCAGTTCTTC

v_call: TRBV18
d_call: TRBD1
j_call: TRBJ1-2
clone_size: .
cdr3_aa: CASSLGQGKVYGYTF
cdr3_nt: TGTGCCAGCTCCCTGGGACAGGGAAAGGTTTATGGCTACACCTTC

v_call: TRBV15
d_call: .
j_call: TRBJ1-4
clone_size: once
cdr3_aa: CATSRGPPSATNEKLFF
cdr3_nt: TGTGCCACCAGCAGAGGCCCACCCAGTGCAACTAATGAAAAACTGTTTTTT

v_call: TRBV2
d_call: .
j_call: TRBJ1-1
clone_size: many
cdr3_aa: CANALGGDTEAFF
cdr3_nt: TGTGCCAACGCCTTAGGGGGTGACACTGAAGCTTTCTTT

v_call: TRBV27
d_call: TRBD1
j_call: TRBJ2-7
clone_size: .
cdr3_aa: CASSLGQGAMYEQYF
cdr3_nt: TGTGCCAGCAGTTTGGGACAGGGGGCGATGTACGAGCAGTACTTC

v_call: TRBV11-1
d_call: .
j_call: TRBJ2-7
clone_size: .
cdr3_aa: CASSVGTNSYEQYF
cdr3_nt: TGTGCCAGCAGCGTCGGGACAAATTCCTACGAGCAGTACTTC

v_call: TRBV7-7
d_call: .
j_call: TRBJ2-3
clone_size: .
cdr3_aa: CASSLRGGLTDTQYF
cdr3_nt: TGTGCCAGCAGCTTAAGGGGGGGTCTCACAGATACGCAGTATTTT

v_call: TRBV2
d_call: .
j_call: TRBJ2-3
clone_size: .
cdr3_aa: CASREKARRGLQDTQYF
cdr3_nt: TGTGCCAGCAGGGAAAAGGCCCGGCGGGGTCTTCAAGATACGCAGTATTTT